This TCR beta chain was sequenced for a study of blood T cell repertoires in COVID-19. Study overall: The United States, Italy and Spain were the sources of the acute and convalescent COVID-19 samples. The cDNA or gDNA used as material had been derived from T cells, B-cell-depleted T cells, or PBMCs.

Trimming left V 3 bases short and J 4 bases short, with 21 bases between. The length of the CDR3 is 18 residues. Per germline, CDR1 LNHDA and CDR2 SQIVND (reference sequence). A note on this clone: Other DNA sequences in the same sample also yield this CDR3.

In the authors' methods: Amplification of reference gene primers provided the estimated nucleated cell counts. Assay: immunoSEQ multiplex PCR; the TCRdb copy retains only in-frame clones and omits some. That table supplies the V and J calls and clone size; D and trimming were determined from the DNA. This sample has 70,000 or so clones; about 92% occur once, and the top ten carry approximately 9.1%. This chain uses TRBV19 with TRBJ2-2, with a possible D match to TRBD2 (7 bases). Sequencing used peripheral blood. This clonotype was sampled from a human donor in a cohort sampled during active COVID-19. This CDR3 reads CASSIRGAGGRGTGELFF. The CDR3 DNA reads TGTGCCAGTAGTATTAGGGGGGCCGGGGGGCGCGGCACCGGGGAGCTGTTTTTT.